This T cell receptor (beta chain) was documented in a study of blood T cell repertoires in COVID-19. Study-wide background: There were acute and convalescent COVID-19 samples, and they came from the United States, Italy and Spain. PBMCs, B-cell-depleted T cells, or T cells were the source of the cDNA or gDNA that made up the material.

Germline CDR1 is LNHDA and CDR2 is SQIVND (reference sequence). Trimming left V 6 bases short and J 10 bases short, with 16 bases between. There are 13 residues in the CDR3. As originally analysed: Estimation of nucleated cell counts was performed using reference gene primer amplification. The method was immunoSEQ multiplex PCR; TCRdb's version includes in-frame clones alone and lacks a portion of them. Clonal size and the V and J genes are those of that table, whereas D and trimming came from the DNA. The repertoire holds approximately 46,000 clones, with roughly 86% as singletons. This rearrangement joins TRBV19 to TRBJ1-5, with unresolved D. The sample comprised peripheral blood. The receptor's source is a man between 60 and 75 years old with active or convalescent COVID-19. This chain's CDR3 is CASRISPAGPQHF. Here the CDR3 DNA reads TGTGCCAGTAGGATATCCCCCGCGGGACCCCAGCATTTT.